The 2 T cell receptor beta chains reported below all come from one sample, sequenced in a study of CD8+CD57+ T cells in acquired aplastic anemia (dated by TCRdb to 2016 to 2019). The sample was run on an Illumina HiSeq 2000. Profiling of TCR beta VDJ combinations and CDR3 sequences used genomic DNA as the template. TCRdb reworked the public reads: Q25 trimming with fastp, MiXCR clone assembly, productive beta chains retained. Each entry merges the rows of one CDR3 protein and shows their most common DNA and genes. The sample data list approximately 200,000 distinct CDR3 sequences, and 60% to 65% of these were observed just once. The ten largest clones capture around 28% of the sample. Sequencing was carried out using sorted CD4+, CD8+, or CD8+CD57+ T cells (not recorded which) from PBMCs. The receptors stem from a human donor in good health.

This clonotype showed up just once. A read error is possible here, since a much larger clone lies one base away. The gene calls are TRBV3-1 and TRBJ2-1, with D perhaps matching TRBD1 or TRBD2 (5 bases each). Per the germline V gene, CDR1 is LGHDT and CDR2 is YNNKEL (reference sequence). The CDR3 consists of 14 residues. CDR3 in DNA: TGTGCCGGCAGCCAGGGAGCATCCTACAATGAGCAGTTCTTC. This codes for CAGSQGASYNEQFF.

The chain employs TRBV7-8 and TRBJ2-7; 15 bases agree with TRBD2. The V gene's germline CDR1 is SGHVS and CDR2 FQNEAQ. The CDR3 sequence is 17 residues long. J gave up 4 bases and V 5 bases, and 9 bases lay outside the gene matches. The CDR3 DNA reads TGTGCCAGCAGCCCGACAAGGACTAGCGGGGGGGCTTACGAGCAGTACTTC. Its translation: CASSPTRTSGGAYEQYF.